The TCR beta chain described here comes from a study of early T cells in non-severe SARS-CoV-2 infection. Study-wide context: Sequencing of bulk RNA from unsorted whole blood was done, without chain pairing.

This clonotype has only a few counts. Its antigen is still unknown. Study-wide findings and caveats: Anti-spike CD8 specificities were favored by VDJdb matching, whose results missed private and CD4 specificities.

Unique molecular identifiers were attached to individual cDNA molecules. Using its own MiXCR run on the 5' RACE reads, TCRdb lists one record per CDR3 protein. The table shows fewer than 65,000 distinct CDR3 sequences, with approximately 9.9% occurring only once. V was pared by 4 bases and J by 9 bases, with 15 bases between. Germline CDR1 and CDR2: SQVTM and ANQGSEA. The CDR3 totals 12 residues. The sample taken for sequencing was whole blood. This chain joins TRBV29-1 and TRBJ2-5, with a weak D call TRBD2 (5 bases). This sequence originates from an adult who was a healthcare worker with PCR-confirmed SARS-CoV-2 infection or an uninfected control (not recorded which). The CDR3 reads CSVGEAVGAQYF. CDR3 nucleotides: TGCAGCGTTGGAGAGGCTGTCGGGGCCCAGTACTTC.